This passage covers 2 T cell receptor beta chains from one sample sequenced in a study of beta chain features in type 1 diabetes. Study-wide findings and caveats: Shorter TCRB CDR3s, moderately but significantly so, marked every one of the four CD4+ subsets in Type 1 diabetes patients.

Expressed TCRB transcripts were sequenced because the entire RNA isolate underwent reverse transcription. Here immunoSEQ multiplex PCR was the method, and the copy in TCRdb shows in-frame clones only, minus some. The repertoire consists of almost 350,000 clones, with around 9.7% occurring once and the leading ten covering roughly 1%. Antigen specificity for these receptors is unknown. What was sequenced was central memory CD4+ T cells from blood. Every receptor here comes from a man aged 25 to 40 with type 1 diabetes.

This clone was detected only a few times. V usage is TRBV7-2 and J usage is TRBJ2-7; 8 bases are shared with TRBD2. Germline V gene data show CDR1 as SGHTA and CDR2 as FQGNSA. The CDR3 extends over 15 amino acids. V lost 2 bases to trimming and J lost 6 bases; unmatched junction nucleotides: 9. Written as DNA, the CDR3 is TGTGCCAGCAGCTTATTCGGGGGGGACCTCACCGAGCAGTACTTC. Translation: CASSLFGGDLTEQYF.

This clone appeared a few times. The V gene is TRBV28, the J gene TRBJ1-2; unclear D gene. Germline V gives CDR1 MDHEN, CDR2 SYDVKM. CDR3 size: 12 residues. Trimming took 6 bases from V and 4 from J, leaving 9 bases between them. CDR3 in amino acids: CASSVATYGYTF. CDR3 sequence (DNA): TGTGCCAGCAGCGTAGCCACCTATGGCTACACCTTC.